These 14 T cell receptor beta chains were sequenced from one sample in a study of cytomegalovirus exposure and HLA in healthy donors (dated by TCRdb to the late 2010s). The library was produced with the immunoSEQ multiplex PCR assay. As stored in TCRdb, this immuneACCESS dataset retains in-frame rearrangements with V and J assigned. A fraction of the clones does not appear; measured against another copy, unresolved V genes explain less than half of the discrepancy, and the remainder lacks a known reason. The sample table holds 95,000 to 150,000 clones, of which 89% were seen once. The ten largest clones capture 0.95% to 1.3% of the sample. The sample comprised PBMCs. Source of these receptors: a woman younger than 30 in good health and CMV-seronegative.

This rearrangement joins TRBV15 to TRBJ1-2; possible D gene TRBD1, 6 bases. This CDR3 is 16 amino acids long. Trimming took off 4 bases at V and 2 bases at J, with 17 bases between the two ends. Germline lookup yields CDR1 LNHNV and CDR2 YYDKDF (reference sequence). CDR3 in DNA: TGTGCCACCAGCATCGGGGGGGCAGTCGCAAACTATGGCTACACCTTC. Translation gives CATSIGGAVANYGYTF.

The V call is TRBV11-2, the J call TRBJ2-5; possibly TRBD2 for D (5 bases). The V end was cut by 3 bases, the J end by 4 bases, with 12 bases between. The CDR3 is made up of 14 amino acids. The germline CDR1 and CDR2 sequences are SGHAT and FQNNGV. CDR3 sequence (DNA): TGTGCCAGCAGCTTTATTTCTAGCACAGAGACCCAGTACTTC. Protein sequence: CASSFISSTETQYF.

The chain combines TRBV6-1 with TRBJ2-1; the match to TRBD1 covers 10 bases. The CDR3 totals 13 residues. Germline loops: CDR1 MNHNS, CDR2 SASEGT. The V segment lost 8 bases and the J segment 8 bases; nucleotides outside the gene matches: 6. Here the CDR3 reads CASQGQGRDEQFF. The CDR3 DNA reads as TGTGCCAGCCAGGGACAGGGGCGCGATGAGCAGTTCTTC.

This clone was recorded once. The V call is TRBV7-9, the J call TRBJ2-7, with TRBD1 matching over 11 bases. With 5 bases clipped from V and 7 bases from J, the junction kept 13 bases outside the gene matches. CDR1 and CDR2 from the germline V gene are SEHNR and FQNEAQ (reference sequence). This CDR3 region has 16 residues. The CDR3 sequence: CASSPDAGTGGGEQYF. In DNA form, the CDR3 reads TGTGCCAGCAGCCCCGATGCCGGGACAGGGGGGGGTGAGCAGTACTTC.

This sequence joins TRBV27 and TRBJ1-1; D perhaps matches TRBD1 (5 bases). The CDR3 covers 11 residues. Deletions cut 6 bases from V and 7 bases from J, with 9 bases between. Germline-derived CDR1 and CDR2 are MNHEY and SMNVEV (reference sequence). The CDR3 DNA is TGTGCCAGCAGCCCCGACAGTGAAGCTTTCTTT. Translated, it gives CASSPDSEAFF.

The CDR3 DNA is TGTGCCAGCAGCCCCGGACAGGGGAGGCAGCCCCAGCATTTT. Amino acid sequence: CASSPGQGRQPQHF. The chain joins TRBV7-2 to TRBJ1-5; TRBD1 matches at 9 bases. There are 14 residues in the CDR3. The ends lost 5 bases at V and 7 bases at J; junction bases unmatched: 6. Germline V gene lookup returns CDR1 SGHTA and CDR2 FQGNSA.

This chain joins TRBV19 and TRBJ1-5, with TRBD1 matching 8 bases. The CDR3 is 16 amino acids. V dropped 4 bases and J dropped 6; count of bases not matched to a gene: 11. From germline, CDR1 is LNHDA and CDR2 SQIVND (reference sequence). The CDR3 sequence is CASSNQGAGFGQPQHF. As DNA, the CDR3 is TGTGCCAGTAGTAACCAGGGGGCTGGATTTGGTCAGCCCCAGCATTTT. The full variable domain, its missing parts supplied by reference TRBV19 and TRBJ1-5, is DGGITQSPKYLFRKEGQNVTLSCEQNLNHDAMYWYRQDPGQGLRLIYYSQIVNDFQKGDIAEGYSVSREKKESFPLTVTSAQKNPTAFYLCASSNQGAGFGQPQHFGDGTRLSIL.

The chain uses TRBV1 and TRBJ2-7; the table's D call of TRBD2 was not tested on the DNA. TRBV1 counts as a pseudogene. This CDR3 has 14 amino acids. The CDR3, as DNA: TGCACCAGCAGCCGATCTCTGCGGGCCTACGAGCAGTACGTC. This codes for CTSSRSLRAYEQYV.

This chain links TRBV6-1 with TRBJ1-5, with D hard to call. The length of the CDR3 is 15 residues. The germline V gene has CDR1 MNHNS and CDR2 SASEGT. V lost 0 bases and J 5 bases, leaving 11 bases between the germline ends. CDR3 sequence reads: CASSEATLWDQPQHF. CDR3 DNA sequence: TGTGCCAGCAGTGAAGCGACTTTGTGGGATCAGCCCCAGCATTTT.

This clone occurred a few times. The rearrangement joins TRBV5-1 to TRBJ1-1, with 9 bases aligning to TRBD1. V shed 3 bases and J 5 bases; nucleotides not matched to a gene: 5. The CDR3 has 14 amino acids. Germline V CDR1 and CDR2: SGHRS, YFSETQ. Written as DNA, the CDR3 is TGCGCCAGCAGCTCTTGGACAGGGGATACTGAAGCTTTCTTT. Protein product: CASSSWTGDTEAFF.

The J gene is TRBJ2-7, the V gene TRBV28; no firm D call. The V end lost 3 bases, the J end lost 2 bases, and 11 bases lay between the germline ends. CDR1 MDHEN and CDR2 SYDVKM come from the germline V gene. This CDR3 contains 14 residues. The CDR3 bases are TGTGCCAGCAGTTTTGGCGGCATTACCTACGAGCAGTACTTC. Translated, it gives CASSFGGITYEQYF.

The chain uses TRBV28 and TRBJ2-7; 8 positions agree with TRBD1. The V segment lost 6 bases and the J segment 5 bases; nucleotides outside the gene matches: 6. The CDR3 covers 13 residues. Germline CDR1 reads MDHEN; CDR2 reads SYDVKM. CDR3 region: CASRFQGADEQYF. CDR3 sequence (DNA): TGTGCCAGCAGGTTCCAGGGGGCGGACGAGCAGTACTTC.

The V and J genes are TRBV1 and TRBJ2-7; the DNA was not compared with TRBD2, the D call given in the table. TRBV1 is reported as a pseudogene. The CDR3 totals 12 residues. CDR3 amino acids: CTSSRLEYEQYF. The CDR3, as DNA: TGCACCAGCAGTCGGCTAGAATACGAGCAGTACTTC.

The genes are TRBV5-1 and TRBJ1-5, with 8 bases matching TRBD1. Germline loops: CDR1 SGHRS, CDR2 YFSETQ. V lost 0 bases to trimming and J lost 5 bases; unmatched junction nucleotides: 4. The CDR3 extends over 15 amino acids. CDR3 sequence: CASSLEGTGYQPQHF. The DNA for the CDR3 is TGCGCCAGCAGCTTGGAAGGGACAGGTTATCAGCCCCAGCATTTT.